Each of the 20 T cell receptor beta chains below was sequenced from the same sample in a study of CD8+CD57+ T cells in acquired aplastic anemia. Those patients picked for sequencing had displayed CD8+CD57+ cell expansion on flow cytometry. Investigators profiled TCR beta VDJ and CDR3 from genomic DNA template. MiXCR was run by TCRdb on the reads, yielding one entry per CDR3 protein. The table includes about 180,000 distinct CDR3 sequences, roughly 65% detected once. The specimen sequenced was sorted CD4+, CD8+, or CD8+CD57+ T cells (not recorded which) from PBMCs. The receptors originated from a human donor with aplastic anemia.

The chain recombines TRBV10-2 with TRBJ1-2; tentatively, D is TRBD1 (5 bases). The CDR3 covers 13 residues. Per germline, CDR1 WSHSY and CDR2 SAAADI. V shed 4 bases and J shed 4 bases, with 10 bases lying between them. This chain's CDR3 is CASSAGLVYGYTF. CDR3 bases: TGCGCCAGCAGTGCGGGGCTCGTCTATGGCTACACCTTC.

The V and J genes are TRBV24-1 and TRBJ1-1; 7 nucleotides match TRBD1. The J segment lost 7 bases and the V segment lost 4 bases, leaving 11 bases of the junction unmatched. The germline CDR1 and CDR2 sequences are KGHDR and SFDVKD. This CDR3 has 15 residues. Here the CDR3 DNA reads TGTGCCACCAGTGACCCAAAACAGGGGTACGGTGAAGCTTTCTTT. Amino acid sequence: CATSDPKQGYGEAFF.

The gene calls are TRBV7-3 and TRBJ2-2, with D tentatively TRBD1 or TRBD2 (5 bases each). The CDR3 is 17 amino acids. The V gene lost 6 bases and the J gene lost 0 bases, with 17 bases spanning the gap. Germline loops: CDR1 SGHTA, CDR2 FQGTGA. The CDR3 DNA follows: TGTGCCAGCAGGAAGGGACGGGGAAGGACGAACACCGGGGAGCTGTTTTTT. It yields the protein CASRKGRGRTNTGELFF.

The chain joins TRBV10-3 to TRBJ1-1; 10 nucleotides line up with TRBD1. Germline V lookup: CDR1 ENHRY, CDR2 SYGVKD. V was pared by 7 bases and J by 7 bases, with 6 bases of the junction left unmatched. The CDR3 spans 13 residues. The CDR3, as DNA: TGTGCCATCACTTGGGACAGGGGACGTGAAGCTTTCTTT. Translated, it gives CAITWDRGREAFF.

The sample holds one count of this clonotype. The chain links TRBV4-2 to TRBJ1-6; 8 nucleotides agree with TRBD1. The CDR3 runs to 15 residues. Germline V gene data show CDR1 as LGHNA and CDR2 as YNFKEQ. J gave up 8 bases and V 5 bases, and 8 bases lay outside the gene matches. The CDR3 DNA reads as TGTGCCAGCAGCGCGGAGACAGGGGATGATTCACCCCTCCACTTT. Its protein product is CASSAETGDDSPLHF.

The chain links TRBV7-9 to TRBJ2-3; possible D gene TRBD2, 5 bases. The V end lost 5 bases, the J end lost 6 bases, and 27 bases lay between the germline ends. The germline gives CDR1 SEHNR, CDR2 FQNEAQ (reference sequence). The CDR3 contains 18 residues. The CDR3 sequence is CASSPFASGSEPLDTQYF. The CDR3 region has the DNA TGTGCCAGCAGCCCCTTCGCCAGTGGGAGCGAACCATTGGATACGCAGTATTTT.

This chain joins TRBV19 and TRBJ2-1; 7 nucleotides align to TRBD2. The J segment lost 7 bases and the V segment lost 5 bases, leaving 5 bases of the junction unmatched. Per the germline V gene, CDR1 is LNHDA and CDR2 is SQIVND (reference sequence). The CDR3 spans 13 residues. Here the CDR3 reads CASSPGTTNEQFF. For the CDR3, the DNA is TGTGCCAGTAGTCCCGGGACTACAAATGAGCAGTTCTTC.

The V and J genes are TRBV4-1 and TRBJ2-5; TRBD1 might be the D (6 bases). CDR1 and CDR2 (germline): MGHRA, YSYEKL. The CDR3 contains 16 residues. Trimming removed 4 bases from V and 1 base from J, with 16 bases in between. CDR3 sequence (DNA): TGCGCCAGCAGCCTCCCTTCACAGGGACCCCAAGAGACCCAGTACTTC. Amino acids: CASSLPSQGPQETQYF.

A note on this clonotype: At one end the junction does not follow the germline gene, possibly because of a read error. V usage is TRBV2 and J usage is TRBJ2-7; TRBD1 agrees at 7 bases. CDR3 length: 16 residues. Per germline, CDR1 SNHLY and CDR2 FYNNEI. CDR3 in DNA: TGTGCCAGCAGCTCCGAAATAGGACAGGCCACCGGGGAGCTGTACTTC. Protein: CASSSEIGQATGELYF. The variable domain in full, completed from reference TRBV2 and TRBJ2-7, reads EPEVTQTPSHQVTQMGQEVILRCVPISNHLYFYWYRQILGQKVEFLVSFYNNEISEKSEIFDDQFSVERPDGSNFTLKIRSTKLEDSAMYFCASSSEIGQATGELYFGPGTRLTVT.

The chain is built from TRBV20-1 and TRBJ2-5; D may be TRBD2 (6 bases). V lost 6 bases, J lost 4 bases, and 15 bases lay in between. The CDR3 is 13 residues long. Germline-derived CDR1 and CDR2 are DFQATT and SNEGSKA (reference sequence). In DNA form, the CDR3 reads TGCAGTGCGACACCCCTAGCGCGAGAGACCCAGTACTTC. Protein: CSATPLARETQYF.

The CDR3 reads CATSDGAGSSYEQYF. Here the CDR3 DNA reads TGTGCCACCAGTGACGGGGCGGGGAGCTCCTACGAGCAGTACTTC. The rearrangement uses TRBV24-1 and TRBJ2-7; TRBD2 might be the D (6 bases). Germline-derived CDR1 and CDR2 are KGHDR and SFDVKD. The V end lost 4 bases, the J end lost 0 bases, and 12 bases lay between the germline ends. The CDR3 consists of 15 residues.

This clonotype showed up just a few times. The rearrangement uses TRBV2 and TRBJ1-2; possibly TRBD1 for D (6 bases). Germline values: CDR1 SNHLY, CDR2 FYNNEI. CDR3 length equals 14 residues. V lost 4 bases to trimming and J lost 6 bases, with 15 bases between them. For the CDR3, the DNA is TGTGCCAGCAGTGTACAGGGAAGTAGACATGGCTACACCTTC. It specifies CASSVQGSRHGYTF.

This clonotype was observed a few times. The J gene is TRBJ1-2, the V gene TRBV18; TRBD1 matches at 7 bases. The V segment lost 1 base and the J segment 8 bases; nucleotides outside the gene matches: 10. Germline CDR1 KGHSH, CDR2 LQKENI. This CDR3 comprises 15 residues. DNA for the CDR3: TGTGCCAGCTCACCACGCCGATACAGGGGTCCGGGCTACACCTTC. Its protein is CASSPRRYRGPGYTF.

To note about this clonotype: At one end, the junction sequence differs from germline, possibly due to a read error. The genes are TRBV9 and TRBJ1-6; TRBD1 agrees at 9 bases. This CDR3 is built from 16 residues. Germline V CDR1 and CDR2: SGDLS, YYNGEE. CDR3 sequence reads: CASSPRQGGGYSPPYF. The CDR3 DNA follows: TGTGCCAGCAGCCCACGACAGGGGGGGGGGTATTCACCCCCCTACTTT.

The CDR3 nucleotides read TGCAGTGCTAGAGTAGGCTTGGCCCCAGATACGCAGTATTTT. Its protein is CSARVGLAPDTQYF. The chain is built from TRBV20-1 and TRBJ2-3; D not resolved. The CDR3 extends over 14 amino acids. The germline V gene has CDR1 DFQATT and CDR2 SNEGSKA (reference sequence). V was cut by 1 base and J by 4 bases, with 12 bases left in between.

The V and J genes are TRBV7-9 and TRBJ1-4; D gene uncertain. V was cut by 2 bases and J by 5 bases, with 6 bases left in between. This CDR3 contains 13 residues. The V gene's germline CDR1 is SEHNR and CDR2 FQNEAQ (reference sequence). For the CDR3, the DNA is TGTGCCAGCAGCTTATTCGGGAATGAAAAACTGTTTTTT. Residues: CASSLFGNEKLFF.

This clonotype has at least ten counts. This sequence joins TRBV25-1 and TRBJ1-1; D is ambiguous. Germline loops: CDR1 MGHDK, CDR2 SYGVNS. V was clipped by 1 base and J by 4 bases, with 10 bases between them. The CDR3 covers 14 residues. CDR3 region: CASSELGWGTEAFF. The CDR3 nucleotides are TGTGCCAGCAGTGAATTAGGCTGGGGCACTGAAGCTTTCTTT.

This clonotype was counted at least ten times. The rearrangement uses TRBV30 and TRBJ1-2, with no clear D. V was pared by 5 bases and J by 7 bases, with 14 bases between. The germline V gene has CDR1 GTSNPN and CDR2 SVGIG (reference sequence). This CDR3 contains 12 residues. The CDR3 bases are TGTGCCTGGGGCGGGCCTTGGGGTGGCTACACCTTC. This encodes CAWGGPWGGYTF.

The chain is built from TRBV5-1 and TRBJ2-7, with 9 positions matching TRBD1. Germline assignment: CDR1 SGHRS and CDR2 YFSETQ. This CDR3 contains 15 residues. With 0 bases clipped from V and 7 bases from J, the junction kept 8 bases outside the gene matches. The CDR3 DNA reads TGCGCCAGCAGCTTGGGGGACAGGGCTTCGGGAGAGCAGTACTTC. This encodes CASSLGDRASGEQYF.

There are a few counts of this clonotype. V and J are TRBV24-1 and TRBJ2-7; D gene uncertain. The CDR3 covers 13 residues. Trimming took off 2 bases at V and 0 bases at J, with 4 bases between the two ends. The germline CDR1 and CDR2 sequences are KGHDR and SFDVKD. In nucleotides, the CDR3 is TGTGCCACCAGTGATTCCAGCTCCTACGAGCAGTACTTC. Translating it yields CATSDSSSYEQYF.